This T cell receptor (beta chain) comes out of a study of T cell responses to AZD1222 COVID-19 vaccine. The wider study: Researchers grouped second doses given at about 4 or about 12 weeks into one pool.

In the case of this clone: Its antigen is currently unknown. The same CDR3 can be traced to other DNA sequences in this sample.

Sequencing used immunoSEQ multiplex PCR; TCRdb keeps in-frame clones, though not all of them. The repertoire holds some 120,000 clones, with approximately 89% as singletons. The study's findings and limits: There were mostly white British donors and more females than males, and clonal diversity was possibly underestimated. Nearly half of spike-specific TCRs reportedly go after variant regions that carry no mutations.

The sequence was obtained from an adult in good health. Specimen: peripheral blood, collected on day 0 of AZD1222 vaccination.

The CDR3 is CASRGTGNTEAFF. Written as DNA, the CDR3 is TGTGCCAGCAGGGGGACGGGGAACACTGAAGCTTTCTTT. The J gene is TRBJ1-1, the V gene TRBV12-3 or TRBV12-4, with a tentative D call TRBD1 (5 bases). The CDR3 is 13 residues long. Trimming cost V 6 bases and J 1 base, with 9 bases left between them.